The clone carrying this TCR beta chain was picked up a small number of times. The antigen is unknown. The data are from a study of identical twins. Study-wide findings and caveats: Without tracking the same donors, conclusions rested on cross-sectional statistical analysis.

This CDR3 region has 15 residues. CDR1 and CDR2 (germline): MGHDK, SYGVNS. V gave up 2 bases and J gave up 0 bases; unmatched junction bases: 3. TCRdb ran MiXCR on the 5' RACE reads and lists one entry per CDR3 protein. The sample has 690,000 or so distinct CDR3 sequences; around 8.6% are singletons. The sample was also linked to a second study, of yellow fever vaccine responses in identical twins.

The TCR comes from a woman between 18 and 29 years old in good health. The source material was PBMCs. The chain recombines TRBV25-1 with TRBJ2-5, with 7 positions matching TRBD2. The chain's CDR3 is CASSERGLYQETQYF. CDR3 bases: TGTGCCAGCAGTGAAAGGGGACTATACCAAGAGACCCAGTACTTC.